The 20 T cell receptor beta chains below all came from one sample that was sequenced in a study of blood T cell repertoires in COVID-19. TCRdb's table, derived via immunoSEQ multiplex PCR, lists solely in-frame clones and lacks some. The sample holds roughly 200,000 clones, approximately 92% seen once. The sample comprised PBMCs or T cells enriched from blood (not recorded which). The receptors come from a middle-aged woman with acute COVID-19.

The rearrangement links TRBV7-8 to TRBJ2-5; 9 positions match TRBD1. In germline, CDR1 is SGHVS, CDR2 FQNEAQ. CDR3 size: 14 residues. With 4 bases clipped from V and 7 bases from J, the junction kept 7 bases outside the gene matches. The CDR3 is CASSSHRGQVTQYF. In nucleotides, the CDR3 is TGTGCCAGCAGCTCCCACAGGGGGCAGGTGACCCAGTACTTC.

The chain joins TRBV5-5 to TRBJ2-6, with TRBD2 matching 11 bases. The CDR3 loop spans 17 amino acids. Germline-derived CDR1 and CDR2 are SGHKS and YYEKEE (reference sequence). The junction had 4 bases not matched to a gene; V was cut back by 4 bases and J by 1 base. Here the CDR3 reads CASSIAGGSSGANVLTF. The CDR3, as DNA: TGTGCCAGCAGCATAGCGGGAGGGTCTTCTGGGGCCAACGTCCTGACTTTC.

V usage is TRBV6-2 or TRBV6-3 and J usage is TRBJ2-5; TRBD2 matches 9 bases. The CDR3 is 16 residues long. Losses at the gene ends were 2 bases for V and 2 bases for J; bases not matched to a gene: 6. The germline V gene has CDR1 MNHEY and CDR2 SVGEGT. The CDR3 coding sequence is TGTGCCAGCAGTTACGCAGCGGGGGGAGATCAAGAGACCCAGTACTTC. This sequence encodes CASSYAAGGDQETQYF.

The rearrangement links TRBV6-2 or TRBV6-3 to TRBJ2-6, with 12 bases that match TRBD1. The CDR3 sequence is 24 residues long. The germline CDR1 and CDR2 sequences are MNHEY and SVGEGT. J lost 0 bases, V lost 6 bases, and 24 bases had no gene match. In DNA form, the CDR3 reads TGTGCCAGCAGCCTCTCCCCCACGGGACAGGGGGCGCGGTTAGGATACTCTGGGGCCAACGTCCTGACTTTC. Translated: CASSLSPTGQGARLGYSGANVLTF.

The V call is TRBV12-3 or TRBV12-4, the J call TRBJ2-7; D is possibly TRBD2 (6 bases). Trimming shortened V by 6 bases and J by 6 bases, and 12 bases separated the two germline ends. CDR3 length: 12 residues. The CDR3 spells CASRTTSTEQYF. CDR3 sequence (DNA): TGTGCCAGCAGAACTACTAGCACCGAGCAGTACTTC.

J is TRBJ2-7 and V is TRBV5-6, with TRBD2 as a possible D gene (6 bases). The germline CDR1 and CDR2 sequences are SGHDT and YYEEEE. Trimming pared 6 bases from V and 6 bases from J, leaving 19 bases between. This CDR3 region has 14 residues. The CDR3 reads CASNRDLEGPEQYF. The CDR3 bases are TGTGCCAGCAACCGGGACTTGGAGGGTCCCGAGCAGTACTTC.

The J gene is TRBJ2-1, the V gene TRBV3-1 (or the pseudogene TRBV3-2); 8 positions agree with TRBD2. The germline gives CDR1 LGHDT, CDR2 YNNKEL (reference sequence). J gave up 7 bases and V 4 bases, and 12 bases lay outside the gene matches. The CDR3 loop spans 16 amino acids. The CDR3 nucleotides are TGTGCCAGCAGCCGGTCTCGGGGGGGCATGGGAAATGAGCAGTTCTTC. Its translation: CASSRSRGGMGNEQFF.

Only one count was recorded for this clone. The chain combines TRBV2 with TRBJ1-4; a possible D gene is TRBD1 (6 bases). Trimming removed 6 bases from V and 10 bases from J, with 15 bases in between. The germline V gene has CDR1 SNHLY and CDR2 FYNNEI. The CDR3 is 13 amino acids. The CDR3 loop reads CASSDVTGLKLFF. The CDR3 region has the DNA TGTGCCAGCAGCGACGTGACAGGATTAAAACTGTTTTTT.

The sample holds one count of this clone. The chain has TRBV7-9 and TRBJ2-3; 10 nucleotides align to TRBD2. The CDR3 is 19 amino acids. Germline V lookup: CDR1 SEHNR, CDR2 FQNEAQ (reference sequence). The V and J ends lost 0 bases and 3 bases, in that order; junction bases with no gene match: 12. CDR3 protein: CASSLAFERGLAMTDTQYF. The CDR3 bases are TGTGCCAGCAGCTTAGCGTTTGAAAGGGGACTAGCGATGACAGATACGCAGTATTTT.

This clone has only one observation. The genes are TRBV27 and TRBJ1-1, with D unresolved. The CDR3 runs 13 residues. V dropped 2 bases and J dropped 7 bases, with 11 bases sitting between them. The germline gives CDR1 MNHEY, CDR2 SMNVEV (reference sequence). This chain's CDR3 is CASSLGGHNEAFF. The CDR3 DNA follows: TGTGCCAGCAGTTTAGGCGGGCACAATGAAGCTTTCTTT.

V gene TRBV2 combines with J gene TRBJ2-5; D may be TRBD2 (5 bases). Germline V gene data show CDR1 as SNHLY and CDR2 as FYNNEI. CDR3 length: 12 residues. The germline V and J ends were trimmed by 11 bases and 1 base, with 11 bases remaining between them. CDR3 sequence reads: CALGMGQETQYF. In DNA form, the CDR3 reads TGTGCCCTCGGGATGGGCCAAGAGACCCAGTACTTC. The variable domain in full, with the rest retrieved from reference TRBV2 and TRBJ2-5, is EPEVTQTPSHQVTQMGQEVILRCVPISNHLYFYWYRQILGQKVEFLVSFYNNEISEKSEIFDDQFSVERPDGSNFTLKIRSTKLEDSAMYFCALGMGQETQYFGPGTRLLVL.

The chain joins TRBV11-2 to TRBJ2-3, with D maybe TRBD2 (7 bases). The V and J ends lost 8 bases and 4 bases respectively, with 10 bases between them. The CDR3 has 12 residues. Germline loops: CDR1 SGHAT, CDR2 FQNNGV. CDR3 loop: CASLGGPDTQYF. The CDR3 DNA reads as TGTGCCAGCCTGGGGGGGCCAGATACGCAGTATTTT.

The V and J genes are TRBV18 and TRBJ1-3, with D perhaps TRBD1 (5 bases). Deletions cut 5 bases from V and 1 base from J, with 9 bases between. Germline lookup yields CDR1 KGHSH and CDR2 LQKENI. There are 14 residues in the CDR3. The CDR3 region has the DNA TGTGCCAGCTCAACCCAGGGATCTGGAAACACCATATATTTT. It specifies CASSTQGSGNTIYF.

The gene calls are TRBV28 and TRBJ1-2; 7 bases agree with TRBD1. V was clipped by 4 bases and J by 8 bases; unmatched bases: 10. CDR3 size: 14 residues. The germline CDR1 and CDR2 sequences are MDHEN and SYDVKM. The CDR3, as DNA: TGTGCCAGCAGTTCGGGACAGTGGGGAAGGGGCTACACCTTC. This translates into CASSSGQWGRGYTF.

The CDR3 coding sequence is TGTGCCAGCAGCGTTGGTGGGGCGGGGGAGACCCAGTACTTC. Translating gives CASSVGGAGETQYF. J is TRBJ2-5 and V is TRBV5-6; D is perhaps TRBD2 (6 bases). CDR3 length: 14 residues. Germline V CDR1 and CDR2: SGHDT, YYEEEE. The ends were cut back, 4 bases at V and 5 bases at J, with 15 bases in the middle.

CDR3 protein: CASSPRTSGRDTGELFF. Written as DNA, the CDR3 is TGTGCCAGCAGCCCCCGGACTAGCGGGAGGGATACCGGGGAGCTGTTTTTT. V is TRBV5-6 and J is TRBJ2-2, with 15 bases aligning to TRBD2. Germline CDR1 SGHDT, CDR2 YYEEEE. The CDR3 is 17 amino acids. Unmatched junction bases numbered 6, after V lost 4 bases and J lost 5 bases.

This chain connects TRBV6-5 to TRBJ1-4, with 8 bases matching TRBD1. The J segment lost 5 bases and the V segment lost 5 bases, leaving 4 bases of the junction unmatched. Germline V CDR1 and CDR2: MNHEY, SVGAGI. This CDR3 spans 14 amino acids. CDR3 loop: CASSMDRENEKLFF. CDR3 coding DNA: TGTGCCAGCAGTATGGACAGGGAAAATGAAAAACTGTTTTTT.

The chain links TRBV13 to TRBJ2-4; 7 bases line up with TRBD2. Germline V gene data show CDR1 as PRHDT and CDR2 as FYEKMQ (reference sequence). CDR3 length: 17 residues. With 3 bases clipped from V and 0 bases from J, the junction kept 8 bases outside the gene matches. Here the CDR3 reads CASSFFGGSQAKNIQYF. The CDR3 DNA sequence: TGTGCCAGCAGCTTTTTCGGCGGGAGTCAAGCCAAAAACATTCAGTACTTC.

CDR3 amino acids: CASSEGRVTDTQYF. CDR3 in DNA: TGTGCCAGCAGCGAGGGAAGGGTCACAGATACGCAGTATTTT. This chain uses TRBV28 with TRBJ2-3; TRBD2 might be the D (5 bases). V was trimmed by 6 bases and J by 2 bases, leaving 12 bases between them. Germline V CDR1 and CDR2: MDHEN, SYDVKM. The CDR3 runs 14 residues. Using reference TRBV28 and TRBJ2-3 for the parts outside the CDR3, the full variable domain is DVKVTQSSRYLVKRTGEKVFLECVQDMDHENMFWYRQDPGLGLRLIYFSYDVKMKEKGDIPEGYSVSREKKERFSLILESASTNQTSMYLCASSEGRVTDTQYFGPGTRLTVL.

This clone was seen a handful of times. The rearrangement joins TRBV7-2 to TRBJ1-1; D call uncertain. This CDR3 has 12 amino acids. Trimming cost V 1 base and J 5 bases, with 5 bases left between them. Germline values: CDR1 SGHTA, CDR2 FQGNSA. Here the CDR3 DNA reads TGTGCCAGCAGCTTAGGTATAACTGAAGCTTTCTTT. Protein: CASSLGITEAFF.